The 8 T cell receptor beta chains below come from one sample, sequenced in a study of T cells in women clearing cervical HPV infection. Method: immunoSEQ multiplex PCR; TCRdb's copy keeps in-frame clones and lacks some. The sample table includes about 26,000 clones. Sequencing used blood buffy coat. The receptors originated from a woman between 18 and 70 years old with a cervical HPV16 infection that either progressed to CIN3+ or cleared (not recorded which).

Comment on this clone: The read ends 3 residues early relative to the CDR3; the germline J gene fills the gap. This chain links TRBV7-2 with TRBJ1-4; no reliable D call. Germline V CDR1 and CDR2: SGHTA, FQGNSA. With 3 bases removed from V and 8 bases from J, the gap between germline ends came to 10 bases. This CDR3 has 13 residues. The CDR3 sequence is CASSLNKWEKLFF. Partial CDR3 DNA: TGTGCCAGCAGCTTGAACAAGTGGGAAAAA.

About this clone: The observed sequence ends 3 residues before the CDR3 terminus, with the missing tail filled in from the germline J gene. The chain couples TRBV7-2 to TRBJ1-2; TRBD1 is a possible D gene (6 bases). The CDR3 has 14 residues. The germline V gene has CDR1 SGHTA and CDR2 FQGNSA. The CDR3 bases that were read are TGTGCCAGCAGATTCGGGGGGCCTCCCTACGAC. Amino acid sequence: CASRFGGPPYD. The whole CDR3 region reads CASRFGGPPYDYTF.

With regard to this clone: The read is 3 residues too short to cover the CDR3 end, so that end is filled in from the germline J gene. The V gene is TRBV29-1, the J gene TRBJ1-2; 9 bases are shared with TRBD1. CDR3 length: 13 amino acids. Germline CDR1 is SQVTM and CDR2 is ANQGSEA. This CDR3 is CSADGQGQETYTF. The sequenced part of the CDR3 DNA is TGCAGCGCCGACGGACAGGGGCAAGAGACC.

Of note for this clone: The missing CDR3 end, 3 residues past where the read stops, is filled in from the germline J gene. The V gene is TRBV7-9, the J gene TRBJ2-5, with 12 bases fitting TRBD2. The V segment lost 4 bases and the J segment 3 bases; nucleotides outside the gene matches: 3. This CDR3 spans 15 amino acids. Germline assignment: CDR1 SEHNR and CDR2 FQNEAQ (reference sequence). CDR3 region: CASSSGLAGKETQYF. The CDR3 DNA, read in part, is TGTGCCAGCAGCTCAGGACTAGCGGGGAAAGAGACC.

A note on this clone: With the read ending 3 residues before the CDR3 end, the germline J gene is used to fill in that end. The V and J genes are TRBV12-3 or TRBV12-4 and TRBJ2-5; D tentatively reads TRBD1 or TRBD2 (7 bases each). V lost 6 bases to trimming and J lost 6 bases, with 17 bases between them. The CDR3 has 14 amino acids. Incomplete CDR3 DNA: TGTGCCAGCAGACGCGACAGGGAGGGAAAGACC. Protein: CASRRDREGKT. In full, the CDR3 is CASRRDREGKTQYF.

A note on this clone: The read terminates 3 residues ahead of where the CDR3 ends, so the germline J gene completes it. This rearrangement joins TRBV30 to TRBJ2-1, with 8 positions matching TRBD1. The CDR3 totals 15 residues. V lost 5 bases, J lost 4 bases, and 10 bases stayed unmatched. The germline gives CDR1 GTSNPN, CDR2 SVGIG (reference sequence). CDR3 sequence reads: CAWRPEGQDYNEQFF. The DNA read from the CDR3 is TGTGCCTGGCGACCTGAGGGACAGGATTACAATGAG.

As regards this clone: The CDR3 is cut off 3 residues early in the read; its end comes from the germline J gene. J is TRBJ1-5 and V is TRBV2, with 7 bases aligning to TRBD1. CDR3 length: 15 amino acids. In germline, CDR1 is SNHLY, CDR2 FYNNEI. V shed 7 bases, J shed 6 bases, and the junction held 12 bases outside the gene matches. The part of the CDR3 DNA that was read is TGTGCCAGCACAGAGACTCGGACAGGTAGTCAGCCC. Amino acids: CASTETRTGSQP. The complete CDR3 reads CASTETRTGSQPQHF.

Comment on this clone: The sequence runs out 3 residues before the end of the CDR3; the remainder is reconstructed from the germline J gene. The genes are TRBV29-1 and TRBJ2-5; possible D gene TRBD1, 5 bases. V was cut by 7 bases and J by 4 bases, with 13 bases left in between. Germline V gives CDR1 SQVTM, CDR2 ANQGSEA. This CDR3 region has 12 residues. The CDR3 loop is CSAEGVSETQYF. Partial CDR3 DNA: TGCAGCGCGGAAGGGGTATCAGAGACC.